This T cell receptor (beta chain) was documented in a study of OX40 agonist ivuxolimab in advanced cancers. A note on the overall study: The costimulatory receptor OX40 (CD134) was targeted by ivuxolimab, a fully human IgG2 agonistic monoclonal antibody. Intravenous ivuxolimab was administered to patients every 2 weeks at six dose levels: 0.01, 0.1, 0.3, 1.5, 3 and 10 mg/kg. Among the approximately 54 dose-escalation patients, around 19 had hepatocellular carcinoma, around 15 melanoma, 9 renal cell carcinoma and 9 head and neck cancer. In the dose-escalation cohort, 82.7% of patients were male, and the mean age was approximately 64 years, with a range of about 23 to 80. Patients were allowed to have had prior anti-PD-1, anti-PD-L1 or anti-CTLA-4 therapy, and less than 45% of the dose-escalation patients had previously received checkpoint inhibitors. Partial responses were achieved by three dose-escalation patients, of whom one had hepatocellular carcinoma and two had cutaneous melanoma. Peripheral TCRbeta sequencing aimed to test whether ivuxolimab altered TCR sequence diversity and caused clonal T-cell expansion. The paper reports the monotherapy dose-escalation portion (N of about 50 patients) of the phase I ivuxolimab trial.

On the study overall, not on this receptor specifically: At doses of 0.1 to 3.0 mg/kg, clonal expansion of both CD4+ and CD8+ T cells in blood was seen between baseline and week 6. Antigen specificity was not determined for the clonally expanded peripheral T cells. In partial responders in the 0.1-3.0 mg/kg groups, normalized peripheral clonal expansion was found to be among the lowest, especially among CD8+ T cells. After ivuxolimab, more expanded clones were found on average in CD8+ T cells than in CD4+ T cells. Low levels of normalized T-cell clonal expansion were also shown by some nonresponding patients.

On this clone: Which antigen it targets is not known. Base quality data are lacking; no much larger clone is found one base away.

Patients with a history of autoimmune disease or receiving systemic immunosuppression were excluded from the trial. In every dose cohort, peripheral blood was drawn for TCR sequencing at baseline, cycle 4 day 1, and cycle 7 day 1. Samples were obtained from an open-label, multicenter, first-in-human phase I dose-escalation trial of ivuxolimab. Adults with locally advanced or metastatic melanoma, renal cell carcinoma, hepatocellular carcinoma or head and neck squamous cell carcinoma were enrolled in the trial. Before TCR sequencing, CD4+ T cells and CD8+ T cells were sorted from peripheral blood as separate populations. Counted from cysteine to phenylalanine, this CDR3 has 15 amino acids. The entry retains the CDR3 DNA only, 45 bases that are in frame from base 1. CDR1 and CDR2, per the germline V gene (reference sequence), are LNHDA and SQIVND. V was cut back by 7 bases and J by 0 bases, leaving a gap of 13 bases between them.

Genomic DNA was isolated from the sorted cells so that the TCRbeta CDR3 region could be sequenced. The immunoSEQ Assay was used for sequencing of TCRbeta CDR3 regions. Held by TCRdb, this immuneACCESS table contains in-frame sequences only and omits some clones. Under half of the omission traces to an unresolved V gene where checked; the cause of the rest is unknown. The sample includes around 140,000 clones, with about nine tenths observed a single time. 0.85% to 1.4% of the sample rests with the top ten. Recombination connected TRBV19 to TRBJ1-5, with no confident D gene call. Specimen: CD4+ or CD8+ T cells sorted from blood, collected in a trial of the OX40 agonist ivuxolimab. This TCR came from an adult with an advanced solid tumor such as melanoma, head and neck, liver or kidney cancer. For the CDR3, the sequence is CASKWAGYSNQPQHF. DNA sequence: TGTGCCAGTAAGTGGGCAGGCTATAGCAATCAGCCCCAGCATTTT.